A single sample is the source of the 32 T cell receptor beta chains below, sequenced in a study of tissue T cells after allogeneic stem cell transplantation. Steroid-refractory graft-versus-host disease after allogeneic hematopoietic cell transplant qualified adults for prospective research-autopsy enrollment. Repertoires were generated with immunoSEQ multiplex PCR, while TCRdb's copy carries only in-frame clones and drops some. The sample lists about 2,000 clones, roughly 70% seen once, with approximately 16% in the top ten. This sample comprised ileal tissue, obtained at autopsy. The receptors derive from an older male patient with steroid-refractory graft-versus-host disease after an allogeneic stem cell transplant. Some T cells may have originated in the graft donor.

In DNA form, the CDR3 reads TGTGCCAGCAGCCGACGGGGGTTTGAAGATACGCAGTATTTT. It encodes CASSRRGFEDTQYF. The genes are TRBV11-2 and TRBJ2-3, with a tentative D call TRBD2 (6 bases). Germline V gene sequence: CDR1 SGHAT, CDR2 FQNNGV. Trimming pared 5 bases from V and 5 bases from J, leaving 14 bases between. The CDR3 extends over 14 amino acids.

This clone was found once. V gene TRBV7-9 combines with J gene TRBJ2-7, with D unresolved. CDR3 length equals 14 residues. From germline, CDR1 is SEHNR and CDR2 FQNEAQ (reference sequence). V was shortened by 5 bases and J by 0 bases, with 11 bases between the two germline ends. The DNA for the CDR3 is TGTGCCAGCAGCCCCTACGGTGGCTCCTACGAGCAGTACTTC. It yields the protein CASSPYGGSYEQYF.

The chain uses TRBV10-3 and TRBJ1-1; D is uncertain. The CDR3 covers 13 residues. Germline values: CDR1 ENHRY, CDR2 SYGVKD. The V gene lost 4 bases and the J gene lost 4 bases, with 10 bases spanning the gap. The CDR3 DNA follows: TGTGCCATCAGTGTACTGGGAGGCACTGAAGCTTTCTTT. Its translation: CAISVLGGTEAFF.

The rearrangement links TRBV7-9 to TRBJ2-5; D is unclear. The V gene's germline CDR1 is SEHNR and CDR2 FQNEAQ (reference sequence). CDR3 size: 11 residues. Trimming took 6 bases from V and 5 from J, leaving 7 bases between them. CDR3 nucleotides: TGTGCCAGCAGTATTCAGGAGACCCAGTACTTC. It is translated as CASSIQETQYF.

The CDR3 sequence: CASSSQTREEQPQHF. CDR3 in DNA: TGTGCCAGCAGCTCGCAGACGAGGGAAGAACAGCCCCAGCATTTT. This chain connects TRBV7-3 to TRBJ1-5, with unresolved D. CDR1 and CDR2 from the germline V gene are SGHTA and FQGTGA. This CDR3 comprises 15 residues. The V gene lost 4 bases and the J gene lost 7 bases, with 17 bases spanning the gap. Using reference TRBV7-3 and TRBJ1-5 for the parts outside the CDR3, the full variable domain is GAGVSQTPSNKVTEKGKYVELRCDPISGHTALYWYRQSLGQGPEFLIYFQGTGAADDSGLPNDRFFAVRPEGSVSTLKIQRTERGDSAVYLCASSSQTREEQPQHFGDGTRLSIL.

CDR3 nucleotides: TGTGCCAGCAGTTCCCGGGCTAGGGGAAACACCATATATTTT. Its translation is CASSSRARGNTIYF. The J gene is TRBJ1-3, the V gene TRBV6-5; D ambiguous. This CDR3 region has 14 residues. Trimming removed 4 bases from V and 4 bases from J, with 11 bases in between. CDR1 is MNHEY and CDR2 is SVGAGI in the germline V gene.

This clone was observed a few times. This CDR3 is also generated by other DNA sequences in the sample. The chain joins TRBV27 to TRBJ2-5; D call uncertain. The CDR3 length is 13 residues. V shed 3 bases and J shed 1 base, with 6 bases lying between them. Germline-derived CDR1 and CDR2 are MNHEY and SMNVEV (reference sequence). CDR3 loop: CASSFGIQETQYF. The DNA of the CDR3 is TGTGCCAGCAGTTTCGGCATCCAAGAGACCCAGTACTTC.

By share of the sample, this clone is large. V is TRBV11-2 and J is TRBJ2-3; D uncertain. Between the trimmed V and J ends, which lost 5 bases and 6 bases, there was a span of 9 bases. Germline V gives CDR1 SGHAT, CDR2 FQNNGV. There are 12 residues in the CDR3. The CDR3 sequence: CASSPEADTQYF. CDR3 sequence (DNA): TGTGCCAGCAGCCCGGAAGCGGATACGCAGTATTTT.

The chain combines TRBV7-2 with TRBJ2-7; the D is unclear. Germline-derived CDR1 and CDR2 are SGHTA and FQGNSA. V was trimmed by 1 base and J by 1 base, leaving 11 bases between them. The CDR3 length is 15 residues. The CDR3 DNA reads TGTGCCAGCAGCTTAGGAGGAACAGTTTCCTACGAGCAGTACTTC. This codes for CASSLGGTVSYEQYF.

The rearrangement links TRBV5-5 to TRBJ2-1; either TRBD1 or TRBD2 may supply D (5 bases each). CDR3 size: 12 residues. Trimming removed 1 base at V and 10 bases at J, with 9 bases between. Germline V CDR1 and CDR2: SGHKS, YYEKEE (reference sequence). The DNA of the CDR3 is TGTGCCAGCAGCTTGCAAGGGACCGAGCAGTTCTTC. This codes for CASSLQGTEQFF.

The genes are TRBV19 and TRBJ1-1; the D is unclear. Germline-derived CDR1 and CDR2 are LNHDA and SQIVND (reference sequence). The germline V and J ends were trimmed by 4 bases and 0 bases, with 6 bases remaining between them. The CDR3 is 13 residues long. This chain's CDR3 is CASSRAMNTEAFF. CDR3 DNA: TGTGCCAGTAGTAGGGCGATGAACACTGAAGCTTTCTTT. The full variable domain, in which reference TRBV19 and TRBJ1-1 provide the parts outside the CDR3, is DGGITQSPKYLFRKEGQNVTLSCEQNLNHDAMYWYRQDPGQGLRLIYYSQIVNDFQKGDIAEGYSVSREKKESFPLTVTSAQKNPTAFYLCASSRAMNTEAFFGQGTRLTVV.

J is TRBJ2-5 and V is TRBV5-1, with D maybe TRBD1 (6 bases). The CDR3 consists of 15 residues. CDR1 is SGHRS, CDR2 YFSETQ, per germline. Trimming stripped 1 base from V and 2 bases from J, with 12 bases between. The CDR3 sequence is CASSLILQGQETQYF. The CDR3 DNA is TGCGCCAGCAGCTTGATCCTTCAGGGGCAAGAGACCCAGTACTTC.

The chain uses TRBV18 and TRBJ1-6; TRBD1 matches 7 bases. Germline V lookup: CDR1 KGHSH, CDR2 LQKENI. With V trimmed by 6 bases and J by 8 bases, 4 bases remained unmatched. This CDR3 spans 13 amino acids. CDR3 sequence: CASSPDRDSPLHF. The CDR3 DNA reads as TGTGCCAGCTCGCCTGACAGGGATTCACCCCTCCACTTT.

The chain joins TRBV12-3 or TRBV12-4 to TRBJ2-7, with D perhaps matching TRBD2 (5 bases). V was pared by 5 bases and J by 0 bases, with 8 bases between. The CDR3 consists of 13 residues. CDR3: CASSRGNSYEQYF. CDR3 nucleotides: TGTGCCAGCAGTCGAGGGAACTCCTACGAGCAGTACTTC.

The CDR3 sequence: CASSPTGVKSDTQYF. The CDR3 nucleotides are TGTGCCAGCAGTCCGACAGGGGTGAAGTCAGATACGCAGTATTTT. V and J are TRBV6-5 and TRBJ2-3, with 8 bases fitting TRBD1. V lost 5 bases, J lost 4 bases, and 8 bases stayed unmatched. The CDR3 contains 15 residues. Germline V gene data show CDR1 as MNHEY and CDR2 as SVGAGI.

This clone was recorded a few times. The J gene is TRBJ2-1, the V gene TRBV12-3 or TRBV12-4, with a weak D call TRBD1 (5 bases). The CDR3 has 13 amino acids. The ends were cut back, 3 bases at V and 5 bases at J, with 8 bases in the middle. CDR3 sequence reads: CASSLGPNNEQFF. In nucleotides, the CDR3 is TGTGCCAGCAGTTTGGGGCCAAACAATGAGCAGTTCTTC.

The gene calls are TRBV4-2 and TRBJ2-7, with a possible D match to TRBD1 (6 bases). Trimming took 1 base from V and 4 from J, leaving 20 bases between them. The CDR3 loop spans 17 amino acids. Looked up from germline, CDR1 is LGHNA and CDR2 is YNFKEQ. In nucleotides, the CDR3 is TGTGCCAGCAGCCAAGGGGTTGACAGGACGTTTTCATACGAGCAGTACTTC. It codes for CASSQGVDRTFSYEQYF.

The chain couples TRBV5-6 to TRBJ1-1; no firm D call. Trimming removed 4 bases from V and 6 bases from J, with 10 bases in between. The germline gives CDR1 SGHDT, CDR2 YYEEEE. The CDR3 has 12 residues. The CDR3 sequence: CASSRNSAEAFF. Here the CDR3 DNA reads TGTGCCAGCAGCCGCAATTCTGCTGAAGCTTTCTTT.

This clone was seen only a few times. The chain recombines TRBV14 with TRBJ2-4; no clear D gene. The V and J ends lost 0 bases and 6 bases respectively, with 9 bases between them. Germline V gene lookup returns CDR1 SGHDN and CDR2 FVKESK. The CDR3 runs 14 residues. CDR3 nucleotide sequence: TGTGCCAGCAGCCAAGATCGGTCTTCAAACATTCAGTACTTC. This sequence encodes CASSQDRSSNIQYF. Full variable domain (remainder filled in from reference TRBV14 and TRBJ2-4): EAGVTQFPSHSVIEKGQTVTLRCDPISGHDNLYWYRRVMGKEIKFLLHFVKESKQDESGMPNNRFLAERTGGTYSTLKVQPAELEDSGVYFCASSQDRSSNIQYFGAGTRLSVL.

The chain is built from TRBV7-3 and TRBJ2-7, with a tentative D call TRBD1 (6 bases). Between the trimmed V and J ends, which lost 2 bases and 3 bases, there was a span of 17 bases. CDR1 and CDR2 from the germline V gene are SGHTA and FQGTGA. CDR3 length equals 16 residues. The DNA of the CDR3 is TGTGCCAGCAGCTTAGTCCAAGAAGAGGGGGTCTACGAGCAGTACTTC. This codes for CASSLVQEEGVYEQYF.

The V and J genes are TRBV7-9 and TRBJ2-1; possibly TRBD2 for D (5 bases). In germline, CDR1 is SEHNR, CDR2 FQNEAQ (reference sequence). Trimming stripped 2 bases from V and 6 bases from J, with 11 bases between. This CDR3 has 14 amino acids. CDR3 region: CASSLSGRFNEQFF. CDR3 DNA sequence: TGTGCCAGCAGCTTAAGTGGGAGATTCAATGAGCAGTTCTTC.

The chain is built from TRBV7-2 and TRBJ1-5, with D uncertain. This CDR3 region has 13 residues. Trimming pared 5 bases from V and 3 bases from J, leaving 8 bases between. The germline V gene encodes CDR1 SGHTA and CDR2 FQGNSA. CDR3 in amino acids: CASSVELNQPQHF. The DNA of the CDR3 is TGTGCCAGCAGCGTCGAGCTCAATCAGCCCCAGCATTTT.

The chain is built from TRBV7-8 and TRBJ2-5; TRBD1 agrees at 9 bases. Germline V gene data show CDR1 as SGHVS and CDR2 as FQNEAQ. The CDR3 runs 13 residues. V trimming: 5 bases; J trimming: 4 bases; junction bases outside the gene matches: 2. Here the CDR3 DNA reads TGTGCCAGCAGCACGGGACAGGGAGAGACCCAGTACTTC. As protein: CASSTGQGETQYF. Full variable domain (outside the CDR3, taken from reference TRBV7-8 and TRBJ2-5): GAGVSQSPRYKVAKRGQDVALRCDPISGHVSLFWYQQALGQGPEFLTYFQNEAQLDKSGLPSDRFFAERPEGSVSTLKIQRTQQEDSAVYLCASSTGQGETQYFGPGTRLLVL.

This clone was observed once. V gene TRBV5-6 combines with J gene TRBJ1-2, with D tentatively TRBD1 (5 bases). This CDR3 is built from 13 residues. The germline gives CDR1 SGHDT, CDR2 YYEEEE. The V and J ends lost 3 bases and 7 bases respectively, with 13 bases between them. The CDR3 DNA sequence: TGTGCCAGCAGCTGGGGGGGAACTGGTGGCTACACCTTC. This encodes CASSWGGTGGYTF.

Here the CDR3 reads CSVVWTNYGYTF. CDR3 DNA sequence: TGCAGCGTTGTATGGACTAACTATGGCTACACCTTC. The V call is TRBV29-1, the J call TRBJ1-2; D remains ambiguous. CDR3 length equals 12 residues. V gave up 4 bases and J gave up 0 bases, with 6 bases separating them. Germline assignment: CDR1 SQVTM and CDR2 ANQGSEA. The entire variable domain, with the rest obtained from reference TRBV29-1 and TRBJ1-2, is as follows: SAVISQKPSRDICQRGTSLTIQCQVDSQVTMMFWYRQQPGQSLTLIATANQGSEATYESGFVIDKFPISRPNLTFSTLTVSNMSPEDSSIYLCSVVWTNYGYTFGSGTRLTVV.

J is TRBJ2-7 and V is TRBV7-2, with no clear D. The CDR3 loop spans 14 amino acids. Germline CDR1 and CDR2: SGHTA and FQGNSA. The germline V and J ends were trimmed by 1 base and 3 bases, with 10 bases remaining between them. CDR3 bases: TGTGCCAGCAGCTTAGTAGGAGCCAACTACGAGCAGTACTTC. Amino acids: CASSLVGANYEQYF. The full variable domain, completed using reference TRBV7-2 and TRBJ2-7, is GAGVSQSPSNKVTEKGKDVELRCDPISGHTALYWYRQSLGQGLEFLIYFQGNSAPDKSGLPSDRFSAERTGGSVSTLTIQRTQQEDSAVYLCASSLVGANYEQYFGPGTRLTVT.

The CDR3 nucleotides read TGTGCCAGCAGCCAAGGAACAGGGTTTAAGTCCTACGAGCAGTACTTC. This codes for CASSQGTGFKSYEQYF. V and J are TRBV4-2 and TRBJ2-7; possibly TRBD1 for D (6 bases). The length of the CDR3 is 16 residues. Germline values: CDR1 LGHNA, CDR2 YNFKEQ. V lost 1 base, J lost 1 base, and 14 bases lay in between.

The genes are TRBV19 and TRBJ2-2, with D unclear. V was clipped by 2 bases and J by 4 bases, with 11 bases between them. CDR1 is LNHDA and CDR2 is SQIVND in the germline V gene (reference sequence). This CDR3 region has 15 residues. The DNA for the CDR3 is TGTGCCAGTAGTATATCTGGCCGTGGCACCGGGGAGCTGTTTTTT. The encoded protein is CASSISGRGTGELFF.

The V call is TRBV4-3, the J call TRBJ2-2, with 7 bases identical to TRBD1. This CDR3 is 18 amino acids long. The germline V gene encodes CDR1 LGHNA and CDR2 YSLEER. Losses at the gene ends were 0 bases for V and 4 bases for J; bases not matched to a gene: 11. CDR3 in amino acids: CASSQESRGRGPTGELFF. CDR3 nucleotide sequence: TGCGCCAGCAGCCAAGAAAGCCGTGGTAGGGGGCCCACCGGGGAGCTGTTTTTT.

The chain recombines TRBV18 with TRBJ1-1; the D gene is possibly TRBD1 (6 bases). Germline CDR1 and CDR2: KGHSH and LQKENI. The CDR3 is 16 amino acids. The V gene lost 2 bases and the J gene lost 3 bases, with 16 bases spanning the gap. CDR3 nucleotide sequence: TGTGCCAGCTCACCATTGGGGGCCCCAAGAGACACTGAAGCTTTCTTT. This encodes CASSPLGAPRDTEAFF.

The gene calls are TRBV7-3 and TRBJ2-1; tentative D call: TRBD2 (6 bases). The CDR3 sequence is 15 residues long. Between the trimmed V and J ends, which lost 4 bases and 9 bases, there was a span of 19 bases. Germline values: CDR1 SGHTA, CDR2 FQGTGA. The CDR3 DNA reads TGTGCCAGCAGCTCTGACGCCGGGCCCGGGGGTGAGCAGTTCTTC. As protein: CASSSDAGPGGEQFF.

The chain recombines TRBV9 with TRBJ2-3; TRBD1 is a possible D gene (5 bases). V gave up 0 bases and J gave up 0 bases, with 8 bases separating them. The germline V gene has CDR1 SGDLS and CDR2 YYNGEE. The CDR3 has 15 residues. CDR3 loop: CASSVAGHSTDTQYF. As DNA, the CDR3 is TGTGCCAGCAGCGTAGCCGGACATAGCACAGATACGCAGTATTTT.